Following are 21 T cell receptor beta chains from one sample sequenced in a study of T cell repertoires in cytomegalovirus infection. TCRdb analysed the reads with MiXCR anew, one entry per CDR3 protein. The table records tens of thousands of distinct CDR3 sequences, around 21% of them present only once. These receptors' antigens are unknown. The sample consisted of PBMCs, sequenced either directly or after in vitro stimulation (not recorded which). The origin of the receptors is a human donor in good health (CMV status not recorded). Some clones in this sample may be carry-over from other donors' samples.

The chain joins TRBV7-9 to TRBJ1-2, with 9 bases identical to TRBD1. The trim removed 2 bases at V and 6 bases at J, leaving 10 bases unmatched. The CDR3 has 16 amino acids. CDR1 is SEHNR, CDR2 FQNEAQ, per germline (reference sequence). The CDR3 protein is CASSLSKTGGSDGYTF. CDR3 nucleotide sequence: TGTGCCAGCAGCTTATCTAAGACAGGGGGGTCGGATGGCTACACCTTC.

V and J are TRBV6-6 and TRBJ2-5; 13 bases map to TRBD2. Germline CDR1 and CDR2: MNHNY and SVGAGI (reference sequence). The length of the CDR3 is 18 residues. The J segment lost 2 bases and the V segment lost 8 bases, leaving 14 bases of the junction unmatched. The CDR3, as DNA: TGTGCCAGCGCTGACCTGTCCGCGGGACTAGCGGGACAAGAGACCCAGTACTTC. This encodes CASADLSAGLAGQETQYF.

This chain joins TRBV9 and TRBJ2-7; TRBD2 might be the D (5 bases). This CDR3 is built from 14 residues. V lost 0 bases to trimming and J lost 10 bases, with 17 bases between them. Germline V gives CDR1 SGDLS, CDR2 YYNGEE. The CDR3 DNA is TGTGCCAGCAGCGTAGGAGGGTCGTCTCCTAACCAGTACTTC. It translates to CASSVGGSSPNQYF. Using reference TRBV9 and TRBJ2-7 for the parts outside the CDR3, the full variable domain is DSGVTQTPKHLITATGQRVTLRCSPRSGDLSVYWYQQSLDQGLQFLIQYYNGEERAKGNILERFSAQQFPDLHSELNLSSLELGDSALYFCASSVGGSSPNQYFGPGTRLTVT.

V is TRBV9 and J is TRBJ2-7; perhaps D is TRBD1 or TRBD2 (6 bases each). Germline CDR1 and CDR2: SGDLS and YYNGEE. The length of the CDR3 is 15 residues. Trimming left V 3 bases short and J 0 bases short, with 13 bases between. Here the CDR3 reads CASSEGDLVSYEQYF. Written as DNA, the CDR3 is TGTGCCAGCAGCGAGGGGGACTTGGTCTCCTACGAGCAGTACTTC.

This clonotype was seen only a few times. The rearrangement joins TRBV24-1 to TRBJ2-1; no reliable D call. There are 17 residues in the CDR3. V lost 3 bases to trimming and J lost 8 bases, with 22 bases between them. Germline CDR1 reads KGHDR; CDR2 reads SFDVKD. In DNA form, the CDR3 reads TGTGCCACCAGTGATCTATCTATTAACGGCCCCAGCGATGAGCAGTTCTTC. This translates into CATSDLSINGPSDEQFF.

By share of the sample, this clonotype is large (0.1 to 1%). The chain combines TRBV24-1 with TRBJ1-1, with TRBD1 identical over 9 bases. V trimming: 9 bases; J trimming: 2 bases; junction bases outside the gene matches: 9. CDR3 length: 15 amino acids. The germline CDR1 and CDR2 sequences are KGHDR and SFDVKD. This CDR3 reads CATAPGTGTNTEAFF. CDR3 nucleotides: TGTGCCACCGCACCCGGGACAGGGACCAACACTGAAGCTTTCTTT.

This clonotype was counted only a few times. This CDR3 is CASTSPPGGGLKEQYF. In DNA form, the CDR3 reads TGTGCCAGCACCTCACCCCCCGGAGGGGGCTTAAAGGAGCAGTACTTC. This chain connects TRBV28 to TRBJ2-7; D perhaps matches TRBD1 (7 bases). The germline CDR1 and CDR2 sequences are MDHEN and SYDVKM. This CDR3 has 16 amino acids. Trimming shortened V by 7 bases and J by 7 bases, and 26 bases separated the two germline ends.

This clonotype has a handful of counts. The V gene is TRBV11-3, the J gene TRBJ1-1; possible D gene TRBD1, 5 bases. Per the germline V gene, CDR1 is SGHNT and CDR2 is YENEEA. V lost 4 bases, J lost 11 bases, and 17 bases lay in between. The CDR3 sequence is 13 residues long. In nucleotides, the CDR3 is TGTGCCAGCAGCTCCCGGGAGAGACAGCTCGCTTTCTTT. It specifies CASSSRERQLAFF.

This clonotype was counted ten times or more. The gene calls are TRBV28 and TRBJ2-7; D unclear. The CDR3 loop spans 14 amino acids. The V end was cut by 3 bases, the J end by 2 bases, with 11 bases between. Germline CDR1 is MDHEN and CDR2 is SYDVKM. The DNA of the CDR3 is TGTGCCAGCAGTTTCGCGGTGTCCCCCTACGAGCAGTACGTC. Translation gives CASSFAVSPYEQYV.

The chain has TRBV20-1 and TRBJ2-7; D uncertain. The CDR3 length is 12 residues. Germline CDR1 and CDR2: DFQATT and SNEGSKA (reference sequence). V gave up 4 bases and J gave up 1 base, with 8 bases separating them. In DNA, the CDR3 is TGCAGTGCTAAGAGCCAATCCTACGAGCAGTACTTC. Protein: CSAKSQSYEQYF.

V and J are TRBV7-2 and TRBJ2-2; D tentatively reads TRBD1 or TRBD2 (6 bases each). CDR1 is SGHTA, CDR2 FQGNSA, per germline. This CDR3 is built from 17 residues. The ends were cut back, 7 bases at V and 7 bases at J, with 25 bases in the middle. CDR3 loop: CASTVRRGVGGVGELFF. The CDR3 nucleotides are TGTGCCAGCACCGTAAGACGAGGAGTGGGGGGCGTCGGGGAGCTGTTTTTT.

This clonotype showed up just a few times. This chain links TRBV28 with TRBJ2-5; D remains unclear. The germline V gene encodes CDR1 MDHEN and CDR2 SYDVKM. CDR3 length: 14 amino acids. The V end lost 2 bases, the J end lost 1 base, and 8 bases lay between the germline ends. CDR3 residues: CASSLQPTQETQYF. The CDR3, as DNA: TGTGCCAGCAGTTTACAGCCGACCCAAGAGACCCAGTACTTC. The complete variable domain, with remaining parts taken from reference TRBV28 and TRBJ2-5, reads DVKVTQSSRYLVKRTGEKVFLECVQDMDHENMFWYRQDPGLGLRLIYFSYDVKMKEKGDIPEGYSVSREKKERFSLILESASTNQTSMYLCASSLQPTQETQYFGPGTRLLVL.

The chain links TRBV2 to TRBJ2-2, with a tentative D call TRBD2 (5 bases). Between the trimmed V and J ends, which lost 5 bases and 1 base, there was a span of 26 bases. Germline V CDR1 and CDR2: SNHLY, FYNNEI. This CDR3 comprises 20 residues. Written as DNA, the CDR3 is TGTGCCAGCAGTTGGCCCAGACCGTTCGAGCGGAAAAAGAACACCGGGGAGCTGTTTTTT. Translated: CASSWPRPFERKKNTGELFF.

This clonotype was counted many times. CDR3 protein: CASSLDGLAKNIQYF. CDR3 nucleotide sequence: TGTGCCAGCAGCTTAGACGGATTAGCCAAAAACATTCAGTACTTC. J is TRBJ2-4 and V is TRBV7-2; unclear D gene. Germline CDR1 is SGHTA and CDR2 is FQGNSA. The CDR3 runs 15 residues. The ends were cut back, 1 base at V and 0 bases at J, with 7 bases in the middle.

This chain uses TRBV4-1 with TRBJ2-1; maybe TRBD1 (6 bases). Germline values: CDR1 MGHRA, CDR2 YSYEKL. The CDR3 sequence is 14 residues long. The V gene lost 0 bases and the J gene lost 9 bases, with 12 bases spanning the gap. CDR3 DNA sequence: TGCGCCAGCAGCCAAGATGGGCAGGGGAGTGAGCAGTTCTTC. This encodes CASSQDGQGSEQFF.

This clonotype was recorded at least ten times. The V call is TRBV7-9, the J call TRBJ2-1; no clear D. Trimming stripped 2 bases from V and 0 bases from J, with 14 bases between. The CDR3 spans 17 residues. The germline CDR1 and CDR2 sequences are SEHNR and FQNEAQ (reference sequence). The CDR3 reads CASSLPRDGSSYNEQFF. Here the CDR3 DNA reads TGTGCCAGCAGCTTACCCCGTGACGGTAGCTCCTACAATGAGCAGTTCTTC.

This clonotype was detected many times. The gene calls are TRBV7-2 and TRBJ2-7; 12 bases line up with TRBD2. V was clipped by 4 bases and J by 12 bases; unmatched bases: 7. In germline, CDR1 is SGHTA, CDR2 FQGNSA. The CDR3 is made up of 13 amino acids. CDR3 nucleotide sequence: TGTGCCAGCAGCTCTCCGGGACTAGCGGGCCTGTACTTC. It encodes CASSSPGLAGLYF.

The chain has TRBV6-5 and TRBJ1-2; no definite D call. The CDR3 totals 12 residues. Trimming pared 0 bases from V and 7 bases from J, leaving 6 bases between. The germline CDR1 and CDR2 sequences are MNHEY and SVGAGI. CDR3 residues: CASSYSHGGYTF. Here the CDR3 DNA reads TGTGCCAGCAGTTACTCCCACGGTGGCTACACCTTC.

This clonotype was found a few times. This rearrangement joins TRBV5-4 to TRBJ2-7, with 9 positions matching TRBD2. Germline V gene lookup returns CDR1 SGHNT and CDR2 YYREEE (reference sequence). V shed 4 bases and J 2 bases; nucleotides not matched to a gene: 10. This CDR3 is 16 amino acids long. The CDR3 DNA reads TGTGCCAGCAGCCTGGACGGGCTAGCGGGGCCCTACGAGCAGTACGTC. The encoded protein is CASSLDGLAGPYEQYV.

This chain joins TRBV7-8 and TRBJ2-7; no firm D call. CDR1 and CDR2 from the germline V gene are SGHVS and FQNEAQ. The CDR3 totals 13 residues. V was shortened by 0 bases and J by 6 bases, with 9 bases between the two germline ends. CDR3: CASSLARSGEQYV. Here the CDR3 DNA reads TGTGCCAGCAGCTTAGCAAGGTCGGGCGAGCAGTACGTC.

In this sample, this clonotype turned up a few times. V and J are TRBV6-5 and TRBJ2-1; a possible D gene is TRBD2 (6 bases). Trimming pared 0 bases from V and 5 bases from J, leaving 14 bases between. Germline CDR1 and CDR2: MNHEY and SVGAGI. The CDR3 runs to 16 residues. This CDR3 reads CASSYSYETRNNEQFF. DNA of the CDR3: TGTGCCAGCAGTTACTCGTACGAGACTAGAAACAATGAGCAGTTCTTC.